This TCR beta chain comes out of a study of blood T cell repertoires in COVID-19. V lost 0 bases and J 0 bases, leaving 9 bases between the germline ends. The CDR3 has 16 residues. CDR1 is SNHLY and CDR2 is FYNNEI in the germline V gene. Sequenced by immunoSEQ multiplex PCR; TCRdb stores in-frame clones only, minus some. The data show 200,000 to 250,000 clones, over 75% seen once. The sequenced material came from peripheral blood. This receptor was taken from a man in his fifties or sixties with COVID-19, enrolled during active disease. The rearrangement uses TRBV2 and TRBJ2-1; D gene unclear. The CDR3 region is CASSEAWRDSYNEQFF. The CDR3 DNA reads as TGTGCCAGCAGTGAAGCGTGGAGAGACTCCTACAATGAGCAGTTCTTC.